These 10 T cell receptor beta chains originate from one sample sequenced in a study of control samples from healthy donors and cancer patients (dated by TCRdb to the early 2020s). The method was the immunoSEQ multiplex PCR assay. TCRdb limited this immuneACCESS table to in-frame rearrangements with V and J called. A share of clones is missing; checked studies link under half to unresolved V genes, and the rest is unexplained. This sample holds some 150,000 clones; 90% to 95% were observed only once. The ten largest clones take up less than 15% of the sample. Sequencing was carried out using blood. The source of these receptors is a man aged 35-49 years in good health.

This rearrangement joins TRBV27 to TRBJ2-1; D may be TRBD2 (6 bases). The CDR3 length is 16 residues. Trimming shortened V by 8 bases and J by 3 bases, and 20 bases separated the two germline ends. Germline V gene data show CDR1 as MNHEY and CDR2 as SMNVEV (reference sequence). The CDR3 sequence is CASALTSGLFYNEQFF. The CDR3 DNA is TGTGCCAGCGCTCTGACCAGCGGGCTTTTCTACAATGAGCAGTTCTTC.

The V and J genes are TRBV3-1 (or the pseudogene TRBV3-2) and TRBJ2-2, with D uncertain. This CDR3 has 17 residues. Germline values: CDR1 LGHDT, CDR2 YNNKEL (reference sequence). V was cut by 6 bases and J by 2 bases, with 19 bases left in between. CDR3 nucleotide sequence: TGTGCCAGCAGAGATTTGTTGGACGCTCCAAACACCGGGGAGCTGTTTTTT. Encoded protein: CASRDLLDAPNTGELFF.

The rearrangement joins TRBV4-2 to TRBJ2-2; 9 bases are shared with TRBD1. The CDR3 runs to 17 residues. Trimming at V came to 4 bases and at J to 2 bases, leaving 8 bases not matched to a gene. Germline V CDR1 and CDR2: LGHNA, YNFKEQ. CDR3 region: CASSPPNRGRNTGELFF. CDR3 nucleotide sequence: TGTGCCAGCAGCCCGCCCAACAGGGGGCGAAACACCGGGGAGCTGTTTTTT.

This clone came up once. The rearrangement joins TRBV4-1 to TRBJ1-1; no firm D call. This CDR3 has 14 residues. CDR1 MGHRA and CDR2 YSYEKL come from the germline V gene. Trimming shortened V by 0 bases and J by 4 bases, and 9 bases separated the two germline ends. For the CDR3, the DNA is TGCGCCAGCAGCCAAGAGCGACTGGGCACTGAAGCTTTCTTT. This translates into CASSQERLGTEAFF.

The chain has TRBV28 and TRBJ1-2; TRBD1 aligns across 7 bases. Germline CDR1 reads MDHEN; CDR2 reads SYDVKM. Trimming took 6 bases from V and 0 from J; bases not matched to a gene: 10. The CDR3 runs to 16 residues. For the CDR3, the DNA is TGTGCCAGCAGCTTTATCAGGGGGATCACTAACTATGGCTACACCTTC. Translated, it gives CASSFIRGITNYGYTF.

This clone was seen just once. The V and J genes are TRBV5-1 and TRBJ1-2, with a tentative D call TRBD1 (6 bases). From germline, CDR1 is SGHRS and CDR2 YFSETQ. This CDR3 is 16 amino acids long. Trimming removed 1 base from V and 0 bases from J, with 13 bases in between. CDR3 amino acids: CASSLRQGGTNYGYTF. The CDR3 bases are TGCGCCAGCAGCTTGAGACAAGGGGGAACTAACTATGGCTACACCTTC.

V is TRBV27 and J is TRBJ1-4; TRBD1 matches 7 bases. CDR3 size: 15 residues. V trimming: 5 bases; J trimming: 7 bases; junction bases outside the gene matches: 10. Germline loops: CDR1 MNHEY, CDR2 SMNVEV (reference sequence). In DNA, the CDR3 is TGTGCCAGCAGTCCCGGGACAGTTGGAGGTGAAAAACTGTTTTTT. It is translated as CASSPGTVGGEKLFF.

The J gene is TRBJ1-6, the V gene TRBV6-5; D may be TRBD1 (5 bases). Per germline, CDR1 MNHEY and CDR2 SVGAGI. This CDR3 region has 14 residues. V dropped 6 bases and J dropped 13 bases, with 19 bases sitting between them. The CDR3 here is CASSSQGRVAPLHF. CDR3 sequence (DNA): TGTGCCAGCAGCTCTCAGGGAAGGGTAGCTCCCCTCCACTTT.

This clone was detected once. V and J are TRBV4-3 and TRBJ1-1, with D perhaps TRBD1 (5 bases). V was clipped by 3 bases and J by 0 bases, with 20 bases between them. CDR1 is LGHNA, CDR2 YSLEER, per germline. The CDR3 is 18 amino acids. The CDR3 region is CASSHFPLGDGMNTEAFF. For the CDR3, the DNA is TGCGCCAGCAGCCACTTCCCCTTAGGGGACGGAATGAACACTGAAGCTTTCTTT.

This chain uses TRBV6-6 with TRBJ2-7, with D unclear. Trimming shortened V by 6 bases and J by 4 bases, and 10 bases separated the two germline ends. There are 12 residues in the CDR3. Germline V gene data show CDR1 as MNHNY and CDR2 as SVGAGI (reference sequence). The DNA of the CDR3 is TGTGCCAGCAGGGGGTCGGCGTACGAGCAGTACTTC. Translating it yields CASRGSAYEQYF.